This TCR beta chain was sequenced during a study of T cells after yellow fever vaccination. Study as a whole: Low-cell-number fractions underwent preparation using SMART-Seq v4 Ultra Low Input.

This clonotype showed up many times. The antigen is undetermined. Whole-study findings and limits: Post-booster repertoires again held most primary-vaccination clones (about 96% CD4, 85% to 90% CD8).

One entry per CDR3 protein results from TCRdb running MiXCR on the 5' RACE reads. Of hundreds of thousands of distinct CDR3 sequences listed, about 9.5% were seen once; the top ten hold around 17%. Here the sequenced sample was PBMCs, taken on the day of the first yellow fever vaccination. The sequence was obtained from a man in his late teens or twenties who received the YFV17D yellow fever vaccine.

CDR3 nucleotides: TGCGCCAGCAGCGCGGACCCAAACCCAGATACGCAGTATTTT. It specifies CASSADPNPDTQYF. The chain recombines TRBV5-1 with TRBJ2-3; D not certain. Trimming left V 4 bases short and J 4 bases short, with 13 bases between. Germline CDR1 is SGHRS and CDR2 is YFSETQ. The CDR3 contains 14 residues. Full variable domain (outside the CDR3, taken from reference TRBV5-1 and TRBJ2-3): KAGVTQTPRYLIKTRGQQVTLSCSPISGHRSVSWYQQTPGQGLQFLFEYFSETQRNKGNFPGRFSGRQFSNSRSEMNVSTLELGDSALYLCASSADPNPDTQYFGPGTRLTVL.